Sequencing of this TCR beta chain was carried out in a study of molecular identifiers for immune sequencing clone quantification. As for the study in general: Four portions were sequenced after RNA from roughly 20,000 or 100,000 naive CD8 cells was split five ways in replicates. Study outcomes and limitations: Single-cell amounts of spiked Jurkat TCR RNA were reportedly detectable among approximately 1 million naive cells. Clones of above 20 RNA copies carried over 98% of effector molecules; in naive cells they carried under 1%.

As previously described, bulk TCR libraries were made using listed TCR primers. TCRdb processed the PCR reads anew with MiXCR; each CDR3 protein has one entry. The sample comprises over 70,000 distinct CDR3 sequences, around 27% of which are singletons, and about 0.8% rests with the top ten. Note on this clonotype: The antigen remains unidentified. Since a much larger clone is just one base distant, this may be a read error.

Sequencing was performed on naive CD8+ T cells from blood, with Jurkat cell RNA spiked in. Subset indicated: FACS-sorted CD8+CD4-CCR7+CD45RA+ naive T cells. This clonotype originated in a human donor in good health. Some libraries in this study had Jurkat cell RNA spiked in.

CDR3 loop: CASRLFPGVQPQHF. The CDR3, as DNA: TGTGCCAGCCGTTTATTTCCCGGGGTCCAGCCCCAGCATTTT. J is TRBJ1-5 and V is TRBV27; D ambiguous. This CDR3 is 14 amino acids long. Germline CDR1 reads MNHEY; CDR2 reads SMNVEV (reference sequence).